This TCR beta chain was observed in a study of post-analysis software for immune sequencing data. Whole-study findings and limits: Included in a set of 5 or 6 TRBV segments more frequent in patients than controls were TRBV5-6, TRBV5-1 and TRBV20-1. A significant reduction in normalized Chao1 diversity was observed in multiple sclerosis patients versus controls. Pronounced co-clustering by F measure was evident among identically batched samples.

Germline-derived CDR1 and CDR2 are SGHRS and YFSETQ. There are 14 residues in the CDR3. V was shortened by 3 bases and J by 5 bases, with 14 bases between the two germline ends. Each TCR beta cDNA library carried unique molecular identifiers. From about 0.98 to 11 million T cells, 550,000 or so cDNA molecules were obtained. TCRdb used MiXCR to reprocess the PCR reads, holding one entry per CDR3 protein. The table records 750,000 to 950,000 distinct CDR3 sequences, approximately 44% of them present only once. This clonotype has only a few counts. What it recognizes is unknown. Sequencing was done on a sample of blood. V and J are TRBV5-1 and TRBJ1-1; D is ambiguous. The clonotype comes from a girl between 5 and 17 years old with multiple sclerosis. The CDR3 coding sequence is TGCGCCAGCAGCTCGGACGGACCGAGGACTGAAGCTTTCTTT. It specifies CASSSDGPRTEAFF.